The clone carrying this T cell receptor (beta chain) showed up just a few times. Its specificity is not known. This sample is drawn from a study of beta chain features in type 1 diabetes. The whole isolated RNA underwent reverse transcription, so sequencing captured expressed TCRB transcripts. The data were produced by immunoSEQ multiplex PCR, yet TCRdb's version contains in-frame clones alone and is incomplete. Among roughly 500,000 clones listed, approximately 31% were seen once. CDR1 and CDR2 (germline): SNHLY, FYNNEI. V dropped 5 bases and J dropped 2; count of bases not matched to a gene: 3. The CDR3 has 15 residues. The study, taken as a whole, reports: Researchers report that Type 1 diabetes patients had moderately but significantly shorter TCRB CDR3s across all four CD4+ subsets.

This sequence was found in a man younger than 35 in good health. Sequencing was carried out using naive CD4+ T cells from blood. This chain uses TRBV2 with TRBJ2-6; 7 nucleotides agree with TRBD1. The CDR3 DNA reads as TGTGCCAGCAGTAAGACAGGGACTGGGGCCAACGTCCTGACTTTC. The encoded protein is CASSKTGTGANVLTF. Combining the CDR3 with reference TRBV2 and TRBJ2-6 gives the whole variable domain EPEVTQTPSHQVTQMGQEVILRCVPISNHLYFYWYRQILGQKVEFLVSFYNNEISEKSEIFDDQFSVERPDGSNFTLKIRSTKLEDSAMYFCASSKTGTGANVLTFGAGSRLTVL.